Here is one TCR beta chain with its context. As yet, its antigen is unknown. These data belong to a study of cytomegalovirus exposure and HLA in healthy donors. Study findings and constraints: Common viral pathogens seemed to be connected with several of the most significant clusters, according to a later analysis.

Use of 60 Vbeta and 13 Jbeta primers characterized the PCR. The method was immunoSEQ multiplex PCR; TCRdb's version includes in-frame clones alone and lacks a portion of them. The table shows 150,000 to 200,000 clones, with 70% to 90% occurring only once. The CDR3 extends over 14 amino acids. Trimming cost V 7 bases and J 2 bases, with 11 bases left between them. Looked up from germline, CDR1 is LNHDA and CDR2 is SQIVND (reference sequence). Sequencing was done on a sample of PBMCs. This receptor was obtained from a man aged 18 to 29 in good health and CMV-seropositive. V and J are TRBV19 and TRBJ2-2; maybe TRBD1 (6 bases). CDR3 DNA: TGTGCCAGTACAGGGGCCACTAACACCGGGGAGCTGTTTTTT. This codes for CASTGATNTGELFF.